This T cell receptor (beta chain) was retrieved from a study of Ad26.COV2.S vaccination and SARS-CoV-2 variants. Study-wide context: Donor got 5x10^10 or 1x10^11 viral particles of Ad26.COV2.S.

As to treatment: some 20 received Ad26.COV2.S at low or high dose, single or two shots; a few received placebo; per-sample allocation not given. Samples came from day 63 after the first vaccine or placebo injection. Boston hosted the donor, who was an adult aged 18-55 years. The vaccine antigen was prefusion-stabilized Wuhan SARS-CoV-2 spike. Method: immunoSEQ multiplex PCR; TCRdb's copy keeps in-frame clones and lacks some. The sample yields just over 350,000 clones, roughly 81% seen once. The CDR3 has 13 residues. The germline CDR1 and CDR2 sequences are MNHEY and SMNVEV (reference sequence). The V end was cut by 6 bases, the J end by 11 bases, with 19 bases between.

The TCR sequence derives from a person aged 18-60 years who received the Ad26.COV2.S COVID-19 vaccine or a placebo. V and J are TRBV27 and TRBJ1-1; D possibly corresponds to TRBD1 (5 bases). The material was peripheral blood, obtained in a trial of Ad26.COV2.S vaccine versus placebo. The DNA of the CDR3 is TGTGCCAGCAGCCAGAACTCTGGGACCCCGGCTTTCTTT. It codes for CASSQNSGTPAFF.